These 8 T cell receptor beta chains originate from one sample sequenced in a study of long-term antiretroviral therapy in people with HIV. With survey level as its setting, the immunoSEQ assay was v3.0. Assay used: immunoSEQ multiplex PCR; TCRdb lists only in-frame clones, some missing. The table has about 20,000 clones, 80% to 95% seen once. The sequenced sample was unsorted PBMCs, obtained 4.4 years after starting antiretroviral therapy. Receptors originate from a woman in her forties or fifties with HIV.

This rearrangement joins TRBV7-8 to TRBJ2-5; TRBD2 agrees at 11 bases. The CDR3 sequence is 17 residues long. V lost 1 base and J lost 5; bases outside the gene matches: 9. Per the germline V gene, CDR1 is SGHVS and CDR2 is FQNEAQ. The CDR3 DNA sequence: TGTGCCAGCAGCTTAGATTTTAGCGGGGGGGTTCAGGAGACCCAGTACTTC. As protein: CASSLDFSGGVQETQYF. Full variable domain (missing parts from reference TRBV7-8 and TRBJ2-5): GAGVSQSPRYKVAKRGQDVALRCDPISGHVSLFWYQQALGQGPEFLTYFQNEAQLDKSGLPSDRFFAERPEGSVSTLKIQRTQQEDSAVYLCASSLDFSGGVQETQYFGPGTRLLVL.

V is TRBV19 and J is TRBJ1-4, with D unclear. The CDR3 totals 15 residues. The V end was cut by 5 bases, the J end by 8 bases, with 18 bases between. Per germline, CDR1 LNHDA and CDR2 SQIVND (reference sequence). CDR3 residues: CASSLTSAESEKLFF. The CDR3 DNA sequence: TGTGCCAGTAGTCTTACGAGTGCGGAATCAGAAAAACTGTTTTTT.

This clone was seen just once. The rearrangement uses TRBV9 and TRBJ2-5; possible D gene TRBD2, 7 bases. This CDR3 region has 16 residues. CDR1 is SGDLS and CDR2 is YYNGEE in the germline V gene. The V and J ends lost 0 bases and 1 base respectively, with 13 bases between them. CDR3 loop: CASSVGVGGPQETQYF. The DNA for the CDR3 is TGTGCCAGCAGCGTAGGTGTCGGGGGGCCCCAAGAGACCCAGTACTTC.

The sample holds one count of this clone. V and J are TRBV2 and TRBJ1-2; a weak D match, TRBD1 (5 bases). Trimming cost V 11 bases and J 1 base, with 17 bases left between them. CDR3 size: 14 residues. Germline V CDR1 and CDR2: SNHLY, FYNNEI. CDR3 protein: CARGGRTRNYGYTF. The CDR3 DNA reads TGTGCCCGCGGGGGACGGACCCGTAACTATGGCTACACCTTC.

This chain links TRBV30 with TRBJ1-1; D is uncertain. The CDR3 has 12 residues. Germline V gene data show CDR1 as GTSNPN and CDR2 as SVGIG (reference sequence). The V and J ends lost 1 base and 1 base respectively, with 4 bases between them. The CDR3 spells CAWSERNTEAFF. The CDR3 bases are TGTGCCTGGAGTGAGCGGAACACTGAAGCTTTCTTT.

J is TRBJ1-1 and V is TRBV7-3; 7 bases agree with TRBD1. The germline gives CDR1 SGHTA, CDR2 FQGTGA. V shed 2 bases and J 0 bases; nucleotides not matched to a gene: 9. This CDR3 has 17 amino acids. CDR3 loop: CASSLGPGGPMNTEAFF. For the CDR3, the DNA is TGTGCCAGCAGCTTAGGCCCAGGGGGGCCCATGAACACTGAAGCTTTCTTT.

The chain combines TRBV2 with TRBJ2-2; D gene ambiguous. Germline assignment: CDR1 SNHLY and CDR2 FYNNEI. With 1 base removed from V and 5 bases from J, the gap between germline ends came to 11 bases. CDR3 length: 15 residues. The CDR3 loop is CASSEVGSTTGELFF. CDR3 nucleotide sequence: TGTGCCAGCAGTGAAGTGGGCAGTACTACCGGGGAGCTGTTTTTT.

This chain connects TRBV6-6 to TRBJ2-3; the D gene could be TRBD1 or TRBD2 (6 bases each). Germline lookup yields CDR1 MNHNY and CDR2 SVGAGI (reference sequence). V was shortened by 7 bases and J by 1 base, with 18 bases between the two germline ends. The CDR3 covers 16 residues. The CDR3 spells CASNQGGRGRTDTQYF. CDR3 in DNA: TGTGCCAGCAACCAAGGGGGGCGGGGTCGCACAGATACGCAGTATTTT.